This T cell receptor (beta chain) came from a study of response to subunit inactivated influenza vaccine. TCRdb analysed the RT-PCR reads with MiXCR anew, one entry per CDR3 protein. The table records some 550,000 distinct CDR3 sequences, around a quarter of them present only once. This clonotype was picked up a small number of times. CDR3 size: 16 residues. Trimming pared 5 bases from V and 5 bases from J, leaving 18 bases between. In germline, CDR1 is SEHNR, CDR2 FQNEAQ (reference sequence). These data also formed part of another study, on T cells expressing NK-cell markers. That study reports: 5'RACE template switching with UMIs produced the TCR beta cDNA. Within the sequenced cohort of eight donors, seven exhibited HCMV seropositivity and one was seronegative. An anti-gamma-delta TCR antibody restricted sorting to alpha-beta TCR T cells in several experiments. The contribution of dominant NKG2C+ clonotypes to CD8+ T cells in a handful of donors was roughly 1.0-7.5%. Evidence did not settle whether expanded NKG2C+ T cell clones targeted HCMV.

This chain joins TRBV7-9 and TRBJ1-4; D perhaps matches TRBD1 (5 bases). The source of this sequence is a man in his fifties or sixties who received an inactivated influenza vaccine. The input for sequencing was CD4+ T cells sorted from PBMCs, taken 12 days after vaccination. CDR3 in DNA: TGTGCCAGCAGCGGTACGGGGGGAGCCGTCAATGAAAAACTGTTTTTT. This gives the protein CASSGTGGAVNEKLFF.